This TCR beta chain comes out of a study of T cell clonality in common variable immunodeficiency. In this sample, this clone turned up many times. The read ends 3 residues before the CDR3 terminus; that terminus is restored from the germline J gene. CVID and control samples used equivalent genomic DNA input. Here immunoSEQ multiplex PCR was the method, and the copy in TCRdb shows in-frame clones only, minus some. The specimen has roughly 40,000 clones, none found just once. Trimming removed 0 bases at V and 2 bases at J, with 15 bases between. CDR3 length: 16 residues. Germline CDR1 SGHRS, CDR2 YFSETQ.

The sample comprised peripheral blood mononuclear cells. The TCR sequence derives from a person between 18 and 75 years old in good health. The chain recombines TRBV5-1 with TRBJ2-7; D might be TRBD1 (6 bases). The sequenced CDR3 bases are TGCGCCAGCAGCTTGGGAGGACAGAGAAGAACCTACGAG. Translation gives CASSLGGQRRTYE. The whole CDR3 is CASSLGGQRRTYEQYF.